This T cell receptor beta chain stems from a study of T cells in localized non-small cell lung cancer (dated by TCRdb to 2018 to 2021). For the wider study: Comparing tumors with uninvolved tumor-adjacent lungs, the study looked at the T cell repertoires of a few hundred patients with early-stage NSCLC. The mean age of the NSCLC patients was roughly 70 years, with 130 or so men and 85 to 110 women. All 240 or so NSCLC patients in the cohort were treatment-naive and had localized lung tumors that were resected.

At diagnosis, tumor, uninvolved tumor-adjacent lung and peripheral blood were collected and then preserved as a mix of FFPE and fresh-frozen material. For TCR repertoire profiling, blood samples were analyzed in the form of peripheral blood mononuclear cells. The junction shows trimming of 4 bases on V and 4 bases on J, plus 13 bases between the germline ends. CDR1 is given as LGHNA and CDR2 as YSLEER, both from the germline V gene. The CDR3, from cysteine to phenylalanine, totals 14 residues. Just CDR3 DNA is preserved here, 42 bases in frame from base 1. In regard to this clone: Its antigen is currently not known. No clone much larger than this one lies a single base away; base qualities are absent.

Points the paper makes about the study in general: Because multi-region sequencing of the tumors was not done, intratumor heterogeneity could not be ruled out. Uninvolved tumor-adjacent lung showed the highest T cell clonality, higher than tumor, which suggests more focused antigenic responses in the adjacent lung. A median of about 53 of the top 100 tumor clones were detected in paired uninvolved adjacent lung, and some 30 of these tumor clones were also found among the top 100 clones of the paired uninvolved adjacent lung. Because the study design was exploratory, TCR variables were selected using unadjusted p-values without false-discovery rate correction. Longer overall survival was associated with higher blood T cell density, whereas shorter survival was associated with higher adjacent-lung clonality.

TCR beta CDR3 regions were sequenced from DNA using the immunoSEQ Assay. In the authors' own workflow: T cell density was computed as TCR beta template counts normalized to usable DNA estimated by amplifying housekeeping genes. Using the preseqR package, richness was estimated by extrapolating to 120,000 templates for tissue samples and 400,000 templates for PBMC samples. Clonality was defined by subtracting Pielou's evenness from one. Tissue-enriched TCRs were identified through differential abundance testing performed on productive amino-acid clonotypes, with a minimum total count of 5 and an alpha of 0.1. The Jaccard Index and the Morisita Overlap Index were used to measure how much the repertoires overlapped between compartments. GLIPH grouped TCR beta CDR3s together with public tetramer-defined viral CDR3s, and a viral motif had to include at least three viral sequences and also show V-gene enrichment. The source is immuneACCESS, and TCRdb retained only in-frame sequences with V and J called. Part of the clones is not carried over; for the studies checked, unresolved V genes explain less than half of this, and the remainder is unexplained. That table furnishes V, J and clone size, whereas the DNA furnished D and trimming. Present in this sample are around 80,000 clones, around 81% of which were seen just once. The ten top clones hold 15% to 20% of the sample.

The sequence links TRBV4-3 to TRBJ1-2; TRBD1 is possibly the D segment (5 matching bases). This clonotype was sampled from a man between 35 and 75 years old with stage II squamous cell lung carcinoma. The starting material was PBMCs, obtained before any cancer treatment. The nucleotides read TGCGCCAGCAGCCCAGCGGGGGAAGCCTATGGCTACACCTTC. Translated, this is CASSPAGEAYGYTF.